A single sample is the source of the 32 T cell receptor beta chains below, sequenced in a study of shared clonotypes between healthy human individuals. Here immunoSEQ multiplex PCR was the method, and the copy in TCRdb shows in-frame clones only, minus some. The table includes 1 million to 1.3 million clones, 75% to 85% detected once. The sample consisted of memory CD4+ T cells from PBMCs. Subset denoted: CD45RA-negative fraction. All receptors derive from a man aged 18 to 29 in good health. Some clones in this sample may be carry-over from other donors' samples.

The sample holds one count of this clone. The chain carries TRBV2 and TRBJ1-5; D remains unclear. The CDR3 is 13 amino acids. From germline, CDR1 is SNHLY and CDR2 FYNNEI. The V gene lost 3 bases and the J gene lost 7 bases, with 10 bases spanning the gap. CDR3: CASSDDIRQPQHF. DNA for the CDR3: TGTGCCAGCAGTGACGACATTAGGCAGCCCCAGCATTTT. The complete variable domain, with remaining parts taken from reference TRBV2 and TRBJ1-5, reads EPEVTQTPSHQVTQMGQEVILRCVPISNHLYFYWYRQILGQKVEFLVSFYNNEISEKSEIFDDQFSVERPDGSNFTLKIRSTKLEDSAMYFCASSDDIRQPQHFGDGTRLSIL.

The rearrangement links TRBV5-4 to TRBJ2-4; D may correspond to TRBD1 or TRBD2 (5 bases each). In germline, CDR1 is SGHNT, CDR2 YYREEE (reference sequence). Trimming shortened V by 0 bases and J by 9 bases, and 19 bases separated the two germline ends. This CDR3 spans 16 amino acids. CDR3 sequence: CASSLGGTGRVIIQYF. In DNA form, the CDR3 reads TGTGCCAGCAGCTTGGGGGGGACGGGCAGGGTAATCATTCAGTACTTC.

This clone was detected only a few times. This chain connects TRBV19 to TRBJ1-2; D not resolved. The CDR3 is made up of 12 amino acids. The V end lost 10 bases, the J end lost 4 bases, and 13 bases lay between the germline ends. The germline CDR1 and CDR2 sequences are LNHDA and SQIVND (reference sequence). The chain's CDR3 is CAIWGAGYGYTF. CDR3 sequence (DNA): TGTGCCATCTGGGGAGCAGGCTATGGCTACACCTTC.

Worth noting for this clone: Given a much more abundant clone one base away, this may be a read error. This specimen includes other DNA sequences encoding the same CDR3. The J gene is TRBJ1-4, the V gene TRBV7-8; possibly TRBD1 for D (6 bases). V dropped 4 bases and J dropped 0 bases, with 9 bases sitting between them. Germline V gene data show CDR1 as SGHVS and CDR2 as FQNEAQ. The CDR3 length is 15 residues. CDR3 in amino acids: CASSSQGATNEKLFF. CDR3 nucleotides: TGTGCCAGCAGCTCACAGGGCGCAACTAATGAAAAACTGTTTTTT.

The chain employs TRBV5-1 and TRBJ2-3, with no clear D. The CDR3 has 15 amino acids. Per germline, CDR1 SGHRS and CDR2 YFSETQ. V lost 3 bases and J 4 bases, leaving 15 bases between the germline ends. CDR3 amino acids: CASSWEATLADTQYF. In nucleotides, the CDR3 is TGCGCCAGCAGCTGGGAAGCTACCTTGGCAGATACGCAGTATTTT.

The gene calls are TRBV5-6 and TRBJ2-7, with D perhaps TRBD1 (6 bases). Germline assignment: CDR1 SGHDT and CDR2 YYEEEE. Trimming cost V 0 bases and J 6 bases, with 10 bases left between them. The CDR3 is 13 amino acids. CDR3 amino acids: CASSLAGRGEQYF. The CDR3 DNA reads TGTGCCAGCAGCTTGGCCGGCAGGGGCGAGCAGTACTTC. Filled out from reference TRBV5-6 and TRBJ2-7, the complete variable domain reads DAGVTQSPTHLIKTRGQQVTLRCSPKSGHDTVSWYQQALGQGPQFIFQYYEEEERQRGNFPDRFSGHQFPNYSSELNVNALLLGDSALYLCASSLAGRGEQYFGPGTRLTVT.

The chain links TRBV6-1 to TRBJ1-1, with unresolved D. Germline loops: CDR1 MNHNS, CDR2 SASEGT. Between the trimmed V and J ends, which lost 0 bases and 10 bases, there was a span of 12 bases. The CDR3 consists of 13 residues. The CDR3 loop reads CASSEARAARAFF. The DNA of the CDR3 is TGTGCCAGCAGTGAAGCGCGAGCAGCCCGAGCTTTCTTT.

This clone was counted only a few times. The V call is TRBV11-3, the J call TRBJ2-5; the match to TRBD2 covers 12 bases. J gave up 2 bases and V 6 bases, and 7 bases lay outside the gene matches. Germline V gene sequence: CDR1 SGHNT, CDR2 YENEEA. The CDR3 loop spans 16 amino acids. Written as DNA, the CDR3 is TGTGCCAGCAGTTCCCCTAGCGGGAGGGATCAAGAGACCCAGTACTTC. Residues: CASSSPSGRDQETQYF.

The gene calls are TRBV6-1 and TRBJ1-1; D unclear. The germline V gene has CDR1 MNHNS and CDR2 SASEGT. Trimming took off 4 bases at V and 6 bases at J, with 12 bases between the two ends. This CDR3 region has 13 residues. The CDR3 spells CASSVLRQSEAFF. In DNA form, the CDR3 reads TGTGCCAGCAGTGTCCTCCGACAATCTGAAGCTTTCTTT.

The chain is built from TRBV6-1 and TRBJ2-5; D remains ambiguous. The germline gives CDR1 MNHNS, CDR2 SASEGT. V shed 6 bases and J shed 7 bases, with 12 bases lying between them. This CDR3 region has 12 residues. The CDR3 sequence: CASSARWGTQYF. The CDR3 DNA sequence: TGTGCCAGCAGCGCCAGGTGGGGGACCCAGTACTTC.

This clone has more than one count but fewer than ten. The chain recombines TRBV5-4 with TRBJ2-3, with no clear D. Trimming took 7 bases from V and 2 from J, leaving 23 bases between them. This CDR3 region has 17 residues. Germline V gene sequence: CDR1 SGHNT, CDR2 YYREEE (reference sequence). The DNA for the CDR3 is TGTGCCAGCGGGGATTTGGCTGGATCGGTCGTCACAGATACGCAGTATTTT. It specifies CASGDLAGSVVTDTQYF.

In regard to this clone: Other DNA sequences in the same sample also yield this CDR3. The CDR3 is CASRREGNQPQHF. The CDR3 bases are TGTGCCAGCAGGAGGGAGGGCAATCAGCCCCAGCATTTT. The rearrangement links TRBV2 to TRBJ1-5; no clear D gene. Trimming pared 6 bases from V and 2 bases from J, leaving 8 bases between. Germline CDR1 SNHLY, CDR2 FYNNEI. The CDR3 length is 13 residues.

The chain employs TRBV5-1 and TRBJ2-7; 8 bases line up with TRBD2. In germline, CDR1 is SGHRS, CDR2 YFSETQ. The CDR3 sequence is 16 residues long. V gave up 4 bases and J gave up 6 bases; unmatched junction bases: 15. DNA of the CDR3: TGCGCCAGCAGCCCCCCAGGACGTAGCGGGAATACCGAGCAGTACTTC. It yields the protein CASSPPGRSGNTEQYF.

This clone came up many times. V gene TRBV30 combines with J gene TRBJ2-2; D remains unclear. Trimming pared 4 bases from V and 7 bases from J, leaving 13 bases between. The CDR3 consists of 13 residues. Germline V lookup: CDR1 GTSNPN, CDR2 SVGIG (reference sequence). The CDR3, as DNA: TGTGCCTGGACCCCGGACCTGGGCGGGGAGCTGTTTTTT. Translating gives CAWTPDLGGELFF.

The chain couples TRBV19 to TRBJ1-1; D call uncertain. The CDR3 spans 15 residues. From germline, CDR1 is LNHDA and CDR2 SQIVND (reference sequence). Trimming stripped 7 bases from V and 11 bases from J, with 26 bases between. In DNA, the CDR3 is TGTGCCAGTACCATTGGGTCTAGGGTCGGAGATGATGCTTTCTTT. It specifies CASTIGSRVGDDAFF.

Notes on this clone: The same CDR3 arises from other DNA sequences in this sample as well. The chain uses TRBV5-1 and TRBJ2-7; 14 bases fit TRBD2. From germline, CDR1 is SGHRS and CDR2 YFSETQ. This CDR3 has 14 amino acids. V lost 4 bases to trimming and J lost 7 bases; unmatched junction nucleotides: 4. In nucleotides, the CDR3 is TGCGCCAGCAGCGGGACTAGCGGGAGTCGTGAGCAGTACTTC. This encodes CASSGTSGSREQYF.

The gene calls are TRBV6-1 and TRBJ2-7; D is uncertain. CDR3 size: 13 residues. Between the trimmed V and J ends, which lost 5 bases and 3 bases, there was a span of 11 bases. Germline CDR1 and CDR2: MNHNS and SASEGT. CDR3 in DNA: TGTGCCAGCAGTACCCAACCCGACTACGAGCAGTACTTC. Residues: CASSTQPDYEQYF.

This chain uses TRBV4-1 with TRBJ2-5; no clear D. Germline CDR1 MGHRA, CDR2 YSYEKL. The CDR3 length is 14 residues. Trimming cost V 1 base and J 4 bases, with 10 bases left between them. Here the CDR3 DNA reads TGCGCCAGCAGCCAAGTAGGAACCCGAGAGACCCAGTACTTC. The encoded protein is CASSQVGTRETQYF.

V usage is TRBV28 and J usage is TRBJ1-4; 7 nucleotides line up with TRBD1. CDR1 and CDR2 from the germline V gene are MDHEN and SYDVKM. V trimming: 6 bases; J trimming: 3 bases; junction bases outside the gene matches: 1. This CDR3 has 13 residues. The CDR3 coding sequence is TGTGCCAGCAGGGGACAGCCTAATGAAAAACTGTTTTTT. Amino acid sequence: CASRGQPNEKLFF.

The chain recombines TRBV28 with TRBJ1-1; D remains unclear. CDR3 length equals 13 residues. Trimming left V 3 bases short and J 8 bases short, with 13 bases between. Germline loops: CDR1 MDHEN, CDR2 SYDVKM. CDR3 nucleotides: TGTGCCAGCAGTTTGGTGTCCGGGCGAGAAGCTTTCTTT. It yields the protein CASSLVSGREAFF.

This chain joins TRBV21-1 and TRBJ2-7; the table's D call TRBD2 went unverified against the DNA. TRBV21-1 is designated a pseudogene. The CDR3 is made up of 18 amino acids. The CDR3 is CASSKREARDSRIYEQYF. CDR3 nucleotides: TGTGCCAGCAGCAAAAGGGAGGCCCGGGACTCTCGGATCTACGAGCAGTACTTC.

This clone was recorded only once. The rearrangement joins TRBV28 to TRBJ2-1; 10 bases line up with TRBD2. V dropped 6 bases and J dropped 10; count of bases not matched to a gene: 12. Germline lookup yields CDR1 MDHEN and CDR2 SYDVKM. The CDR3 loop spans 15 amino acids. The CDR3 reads CASRTTSGAVREQFF. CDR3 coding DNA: TGTGCCAGCAGAACCACTAGCGGGGCGGTTAGAGAGCAGTTCTTC.

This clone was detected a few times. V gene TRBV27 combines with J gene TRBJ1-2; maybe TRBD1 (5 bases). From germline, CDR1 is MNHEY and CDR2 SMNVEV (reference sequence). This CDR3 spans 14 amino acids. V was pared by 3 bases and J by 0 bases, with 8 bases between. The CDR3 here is CASSFRGANYGYTF. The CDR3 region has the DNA TGTGCCAGCAGTTTTCGGGGGGCTAACTATGGCTACACCTTC.

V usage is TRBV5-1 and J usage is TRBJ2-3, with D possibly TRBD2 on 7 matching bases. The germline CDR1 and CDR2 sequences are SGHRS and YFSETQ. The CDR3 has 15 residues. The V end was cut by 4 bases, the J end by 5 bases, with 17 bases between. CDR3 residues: CASSLGAGAEDTQYF. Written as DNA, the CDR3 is TGCGCCAGCAGCCTGGGCGCGGGGGCAGAAGATACGCAGTATTTT.

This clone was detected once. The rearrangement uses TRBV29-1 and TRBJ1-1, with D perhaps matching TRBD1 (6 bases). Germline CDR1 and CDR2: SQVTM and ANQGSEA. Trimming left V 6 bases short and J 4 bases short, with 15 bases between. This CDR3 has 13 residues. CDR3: CSVERGGGTEAFF. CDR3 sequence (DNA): TGCAGCGTAGAGAGGGGGGGAGGCACTGAAGCTTTCTTT.

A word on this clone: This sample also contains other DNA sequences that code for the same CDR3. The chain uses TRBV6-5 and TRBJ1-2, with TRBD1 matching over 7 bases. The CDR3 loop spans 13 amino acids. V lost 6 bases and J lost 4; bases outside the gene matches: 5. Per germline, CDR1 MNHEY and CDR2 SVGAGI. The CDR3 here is CASRLDRFYGYTF. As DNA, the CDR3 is TGTGCCAGCAGACTGGACAGGTTCTATGGCTACACCTTC.

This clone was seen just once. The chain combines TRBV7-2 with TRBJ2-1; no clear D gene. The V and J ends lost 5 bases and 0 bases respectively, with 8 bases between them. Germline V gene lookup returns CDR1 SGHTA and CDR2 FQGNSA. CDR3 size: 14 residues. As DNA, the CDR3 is TGTGCCAGCAGCGCCTGGGACTCCTACAATGAGCAGTTCTTC. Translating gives CASSAWDSYNEQFF. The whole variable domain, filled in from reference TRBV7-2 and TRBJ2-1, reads GAGVSQSPSNKVTEKGKDVELRCDPISGHTALYWYRQSLGQGLEFLIYFQGNSAPDKSGLPSDRFSAERTGGSVSTLTIQRTQQEDSAVYLCASSAWDSYNEQFFGPGTRLTVL.

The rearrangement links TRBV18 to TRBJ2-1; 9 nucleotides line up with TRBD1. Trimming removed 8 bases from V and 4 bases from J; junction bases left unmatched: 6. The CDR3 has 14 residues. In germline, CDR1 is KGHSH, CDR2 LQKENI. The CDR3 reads CASAKDRGYNEQFF. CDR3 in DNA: TGTGCCAGCGCTAAGGACAGGGGATACAATGAGCAGTTCTTC.

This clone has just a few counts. The CDR3 spells CASSDRTSGRDNEQFF. CDR3 DNA sequence: TGTGCCAGCAGTGATCGGACTAGCGGGAGGGACAATGAGCAGTTCTTC. The rearrangement uses TRBV2 and TRBJ2-1, with 15 bases lining up with TRBD2. This CDR3 spans 16 amino acids. J gave up 5 bases and V 3 bases, and 2 bases lay outside the gene matches. In germline, CDR1 is SNHLY, CDR2 FYNNEI.

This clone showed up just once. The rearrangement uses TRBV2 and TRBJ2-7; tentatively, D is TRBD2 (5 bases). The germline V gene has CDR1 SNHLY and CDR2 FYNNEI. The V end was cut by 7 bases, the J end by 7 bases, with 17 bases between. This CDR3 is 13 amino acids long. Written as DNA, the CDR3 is TGTGCCAGCACAACCTATTCGACGGGAGAGCAGTACTTC. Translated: CASTTYSTGEQYF.

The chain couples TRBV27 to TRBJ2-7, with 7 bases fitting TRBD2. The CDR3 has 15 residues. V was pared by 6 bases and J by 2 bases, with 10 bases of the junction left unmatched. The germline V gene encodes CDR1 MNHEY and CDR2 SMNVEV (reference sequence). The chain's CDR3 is CASSRGRGLAYEQYF. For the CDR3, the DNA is TGTGCCAGCAGCCGAGGAAGAGGACTAGCCTACGAGCAGTACTTC.

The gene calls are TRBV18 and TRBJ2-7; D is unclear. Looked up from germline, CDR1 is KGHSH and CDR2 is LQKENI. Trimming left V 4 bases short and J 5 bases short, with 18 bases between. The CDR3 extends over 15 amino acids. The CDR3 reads CASSRRQKVAHEQYF. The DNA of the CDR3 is TGTGCCAGCTCACGCCGCCAGAAAGTTGCCCACGAGCAGTACTTC.